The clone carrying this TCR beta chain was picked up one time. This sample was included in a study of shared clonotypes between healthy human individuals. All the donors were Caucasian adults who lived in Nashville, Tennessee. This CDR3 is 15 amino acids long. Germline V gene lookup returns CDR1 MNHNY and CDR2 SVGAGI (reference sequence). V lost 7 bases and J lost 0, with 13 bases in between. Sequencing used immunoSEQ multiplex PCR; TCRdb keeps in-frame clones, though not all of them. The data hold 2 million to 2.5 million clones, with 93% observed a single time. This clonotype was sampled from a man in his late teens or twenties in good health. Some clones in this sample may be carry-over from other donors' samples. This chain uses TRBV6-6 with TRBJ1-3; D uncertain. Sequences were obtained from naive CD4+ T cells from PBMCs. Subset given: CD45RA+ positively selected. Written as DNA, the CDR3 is TGTGCCAGCACTTCTGAGGGATACTCTGGAAACACCATATATTTT. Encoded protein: CASTSEGYSGNTIYF.